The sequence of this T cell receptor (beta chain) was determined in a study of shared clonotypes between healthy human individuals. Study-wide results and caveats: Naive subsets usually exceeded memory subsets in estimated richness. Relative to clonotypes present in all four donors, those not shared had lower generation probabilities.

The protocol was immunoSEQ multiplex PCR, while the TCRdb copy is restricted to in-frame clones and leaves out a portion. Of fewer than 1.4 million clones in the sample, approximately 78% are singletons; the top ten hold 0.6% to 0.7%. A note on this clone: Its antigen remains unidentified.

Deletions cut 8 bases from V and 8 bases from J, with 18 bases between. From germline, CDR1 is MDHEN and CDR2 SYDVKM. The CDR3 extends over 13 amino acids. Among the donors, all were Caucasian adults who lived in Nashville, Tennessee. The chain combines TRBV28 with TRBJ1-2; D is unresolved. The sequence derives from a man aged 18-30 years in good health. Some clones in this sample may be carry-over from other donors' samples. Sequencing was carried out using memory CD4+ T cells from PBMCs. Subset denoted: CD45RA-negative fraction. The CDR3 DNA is TGTGCCAGCCTTCTCGGGCCAACCCGCGGCTACACCTTC. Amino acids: CASLLGPTRGYTF.